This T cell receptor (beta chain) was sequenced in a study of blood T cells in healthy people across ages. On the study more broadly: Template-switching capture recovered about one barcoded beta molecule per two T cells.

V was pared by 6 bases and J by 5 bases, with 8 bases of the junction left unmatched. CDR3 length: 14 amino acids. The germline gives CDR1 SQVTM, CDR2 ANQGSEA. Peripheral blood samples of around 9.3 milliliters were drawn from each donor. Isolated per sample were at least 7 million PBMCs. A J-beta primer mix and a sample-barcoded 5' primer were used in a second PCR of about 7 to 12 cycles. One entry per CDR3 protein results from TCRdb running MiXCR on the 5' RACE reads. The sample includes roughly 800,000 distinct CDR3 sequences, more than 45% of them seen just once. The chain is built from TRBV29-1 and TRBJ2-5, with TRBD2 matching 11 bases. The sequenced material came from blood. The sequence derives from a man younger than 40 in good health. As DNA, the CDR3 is TGCAGCGTCGCGGGACTAGCGGAGGTGGAGACCCAGTACTTC. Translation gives CSVAGLAEVETQYF.